This T cell receptor (beta chain) was captured by sequencing in a study of shared clonotypes between healthy human individuals. Deep-level running was used for the assay. Replicate sorted-subset PCRs were loaded with around 220 ng DNA, 31,000 or so T cell genomes. Only in-frame clones appear in the TCRdb table, and some are missing; sequencing was by immunoSEQ multiplex PCR. Here the sample spans some 2 million clones, over 85% being singletons. V was clipped by 5 bases and J by 4 bases, with 9 bases between them. The CDR3 length is 12 residues. Germline CDR1 MDHEN, CDR2 SYDVKM. Naive CD8 cells comprised CD45RO-negative, CCR7-positively selected cells, excluding terminally differentiated effector memory CD45RA+ cells.

The TCR sequence derives from a man between 18 and 35 years old in good health. The chain couples TRBV28 to TRBJ2-7, with D uncertain. Sequenced material: naive CD8+ T cells sorted from blood. The CDR3 DNA follows: TGTGCCAGCAGTAATCCTTCTTACGAGCAGTACTTC. The encoded protein is CASSNPSYEQYF.